A single sample gave rise to the 26 T cell receptor beta chains below, sequenced in a study of Ad26.COV2.S vaccination and SARS-CoV-2 variants. TCRdb's table, derived via immunoSEQ multiplex PCR, lists solely in-frame clones and lacks some. Found here are around 340,000 clones, 75% to 90% of them singletons; the top ten hold just under 5%. Stated treatment: 15 to 20 received Ad26.COV2.S at low or high dose, single or two shots; 5 received placebo; per-sample allocation not given. At day 63 after the first vaccine or placebo injection, samples were drawn. The sequencing here drew on peripheral blood, taken in a trial of Ad26.COV2.S vaccine versus placebo. The receptors shown here come from a person between 18 and 60 years old who received the Ad26.COV2.S COVID-19 vaccine or a placebo.

The gene calls are TRBV19 and TRBJ1-2; the D gene is possibly TRBD1 (5 bases). Per germline, CDR1 LNHDA and CDR2 SQIVND (reference sequence). V was pared by 9 bases and J by 8 bases, with 19 bases between. The CDR3 spans 13 residues. The CDR3 loop reads CASWDGGRRGYTF. The CDR3 DNA reads TGTGCCAGCTGGGACGGAGGGAGACGAGGCTACACCTTC. Full variable domain (rest looked up from reference TRBV19 and TRBJ1-2): DGGITQSPKYLFRKEGQNVTLSCEQNLNHDAMYWYRQDPGQGLRLIYYSQIVNDFQKGDIAEGYSVSREKKESFPLTVTSAQKNPTAFYLCASWDGGRRGYTFGSGTRLTVV.

V is TRBV14 and J is TRBJ2-6; D perhaps matches TRBD1 (5 bases). Germline V gives CDR1 SGHDN, CDR2 FVKESK. This CDR3 contains 18 residues. Trimming pared 3 bases from V and 0 bases from J, leaving 15 bases between. In DNA form, the CDR3 reads TGTGCCAGCAGCCACCTCCAGGGTCGAATCTCTGGGGCCAACGTCCTGACTTTC. Protein: CASSHLQGRISGANVLTF.

The rearrangement links TRBV2 to TRBJ1-6; D gene unclear. Trimming cost V 5 bases and J 7 bases, with 15 bases left between them. Germline loops: CDR1 SNHLY, CDR2 FYNNEI. The CDR3 contains 15 residues. The CDR3 protein is CASSSREPSNSPLHF. The CDR3 DNA follows: TGTGCCAGCAGTTCAAGGGAACCGTCCAATTCACCCCTCCACTTT.

This chain links TRBV7-8 with TRBJ2-1; D is unclear. This CDR3 spans 14 amino acids. In germline, CDR1 is SGHVS, CDR2 FQNEAQ. V was clipped by 5 bases and J by 0 bases, with 8 bases between them. CDR3 in DNA: TGTGCCAGCAGCCCGGCGGCCTCCTACAATGAGCAGTTCTTC. It translates to CASSPAASYNEQFF. Drawing the rest from reference TRBV7-8 and TRBJ2-1, the complete variable domain is GAGVSQSPRYKVAKRGQDVALRCDPISGHVSLFWYQQALGQGPEFLTYFQNEAQLDKSGLPSDRFFAERPEGSVSTLKIQRTQQEDSAVYLCASSPAASYNEQFFGPGTRLTVL.

This clone was observed once. This chain joins TRBV19 and TRBJ1-2, with a possible D match to TRBD1 (6 bases). Germline CDR1 LNHDA, CDR2 SQIVND (reference sequence). Trimming shortened V by 5 bases and J by 7 bases, and 14 bases separated the two germline ends. The CDR3 sequence is 13 residues long. The CDR3 DNA reads TGTGCCAGTAGTCGGCAGGGGTCAGGTGGCTACACCTTC. This translates into CASSRQGSGGYTF. The complete variable domain, with remaining parts taken from reference TRBV19 and TRBJ1-2, reads DGGITQSPKYLFRKEGQNVTLSCEQNLNHDAMYWYRQDPGQGLRLIYYSQIVNDFQKGDIAEGYSVSREKKESFPLTVTSAQKNPTAFYLCASSRQGSGGYTFGSGTRLTVV.

The V and J genes are TRBV12-5 and TRBJ1-5, with TRBD1 matching over 8 bases. In germline, CDR1 is LGHNT, CDR2 FRNRAP. After removal of 6 bases from V and 3 bases from J, the junction contained 4 bases not matched to a gene. CDR3 length equals 14 residues. The CDR3 DNA is TGTGCTAGTGGCTCGACAGGGGACAATCAGCCCCAGCATTTT. Encoded protein: CASGSTGDNQPQHF.

The chain employs TRBV19 and TRBJ1-6, with 9 bases identical to TRBD1. CDR3 length: 16 residues. Germline values: CDR1 LNHDA, CDR2 SQIVND (reference sequence). V lost 7 bases and J lost 6; bases outside the gene matches: 10. CDR3 DNA sequence: TGTGCCAGTACCCCGGGACAGGGTCTGGGTAATTCACCCCTCCACTTT. This sequence encodes CASTPGQGLGNSPLHF.

The chain uses TRBV7-8 and TRBJ1-5; D uncertain. The germline gives CDR1 SGHVS, CDR2 FQNEAQ. The CDR3 is made up of 16 amino acids. Trimming stripped 1 base from V and 3 bases from J, with 13 bases between. CDR3 nucleotides: TGTGCCAGCAGCTTAGGGGGTATGGGGTACAATCAGCCCCAGCATTTT. Translation: CASSLGGMGYNQPQHF.

This clone appeared a single time. The gene calls are TRBV5-4 and TRBJ1-3; possible D gene TRBD1, 5 bases. The V end was cut by 0 bases, the J end by 3 bases, with 10 bases between. CDR3 length equals 15 residues. Looked up from germline, CDR1 is SGHNT and CDR2 is YYREEE (reference sequence). The CDR3 spells CASSLGAGVGNTIYF. The CDR3 DNA follows: TGTGCCAGCAGCTTGGGTGCGGGGGTTGGAAACACCATATATTTT.

The gene calls are TRBV30 and TRBJ2-5; 7 bases map to TRBD1. V was pared by 6 bases and J by 0 bases, with 4 bases of the junction left unmatched. CDR3 size: 13 residues. Germline-derived CDR1 and CDR2 are GTSNPN and SVGIG (reference sequence). This CDR3 is CACTGDNQETQYF. The CDR3 region has the DNA TGTGCCTGCACAGGGGACAACCAAGAGACCCAGTACTTC. The full variable domain, with the rest looked up from reference TRBV30 and TRBJ2-5, is SQTIHQWPATLVQPVGSPLSLECTVEGTSNPNLYWYRQAAGRGLQLLFYSVGIGQISSEVPQNLSASRPQDRQFILSSKKLLLSDSGFYLCACTGDNQETQYFGPGTRLLVL.

About this clone: Additional DNA sequences in this sample encode the identical CDR3. The chain carries TRBV7-2 and TRBJ2-7, with D perhaps TRBD2 (5 bases). The V gene lost 2 bases and the J gene lost 3 bases, with 8 bases spanning the gap. The CDR3 is 13 residues long. Germline CDR1 reads SGHTA; CDR2 reads FQGNSA. DNA of the CDR3: TGTGCCAGCAGCTTACAGCGGAACTACGAGCAGTACTTC. It yields the protein CASSLQRNYEQYF.

The genes are TRBV19 and TRBJ1-1; 9 nucleotides match TRBD1. The ends lost 8 bases at V and 1 base at J; junction bases unmatched: 14. Per germline, CDR1 LNHDA and CDR2 SQIVND (reference sequence). This CDR3 region has 17 residues. The CDR3 is CASESIGQGPENTEAFF. The CDR3 nucleotides read TGTGCCAGTGAATCGATCGGACAGGGGCCCGAGAACACTGAAGCTTTCTTT.

The chain uses TRBV6-1 and TRBJ1-4; TRBD1 is a possible D gene (6 bases). V gave up 1 base and J gave up 8 bases, with 14 bases separating them. Per germline, CDR1 MNHNS and CDR2 SASEGT. The CDR3 sequence is 15 residues long. The CDR3 sequence is CASSEEGHRVEKLFF. In nucleotides, the CDR3 is TGTGCCAGCAGTGAAGAGGGGCACAGGGTCGAAAAACTGTTTTTT.

The genes are TRBV18 and TRBJ2-2, with 7 bases aligning to TRBD1. Germline CDR1 reads KGHSH; CDR2 reads LQKENI. The CDR3 spans 16 residues. With V trimmed by 4 bases and J by 4 bases, 9 bases remained unmatched. CDR3 loop: CASSRHRGILTGELFF. The CDR3 DNA reads as TGTGCCAGCTCACGACACAGGGGAATCCTCACCGGGGAGCTGTTTTTT.

The V call is TRBV6-2 or TRBV6-3, the J call TRBJ2-1; 8 nucleotides agree with TRBD1. The junction had 7 bases not matched to a gene; V was cut back by 6 bases and J by 0 bases. Per the germline V gene, CDR1 is MNHEY and CDR2 is SVGEGT. This CDR3 is built from 16 residues. The CDR3 DNA is TGTGCCAGCAGCGGGGACAGGTTCGGCTCCTACAATGAGCAGTTCTTC. Amino acid sequence: CASSGDRFGSYNEQFF.

V usage is TRBV2 and J usage is TRBJ2-5; 7 bases map to TRBD1. CDR3 length: 14 amino acids. Unmatched junction bases numbered 4, after V lost 6 bases and J lost 0 bases. Germline V gives CDR1 SNHLY, CDR2 FYNNEI. The DNA for the CDR3 is TGTGCCAGCAGGATGACAGGGTACCAAGAGACCCAGTACTTC. It is translated as CASRMTGYQETQYF.

This rearrangement joins TRBV30 to TRBJ2-1; no clear D gene. This CDR3 spans 14 amino acids. Germline CDR1 is GTSNPN and CDR2 is SVGIG (reference sequence). The V end was cut by 0 bases, the J end by 4 bases, with 10 bases between. CDR3 region: CAWSVPREYNEQFF. CDR3 DNA: TGTGCCTGGAGTGTACCGCGAGAATACAATGAGCAGTTCTTC.

This clone has a single count. The J gene is TRBJ2-7, the V gene TRBV2; D not certain. V was trimmed by 7 bases and J by 0 bases, leaving 7 bases between them. Germline CDR1 SNHLY, CDR2 FYNNEI. The CDR3 contains 12 residues. CDR3 in DNA: TGTGCCAGCATTGGTCGCTCCTACGAGCAGTACTTC. This encodes CASIGRSYEQYF. Variable domain in full (rest from reference TRBV2 and TRBJ2-7): EPEVTQTPSHQVTQMGQEVILRCVPISNHLYFYWYRQILGQKVEFLVSFYNNEISEKSEIFDDQFSVERPDGSNFTLKIRSTKLEDSAMYFCASIGRSYEQYFGPGTRLTVT.

This chain uses TRBV6-6 with TRBJ1-5; no definite D call. Germline CDR1 and CDR2: MNHNY and SVGAGI (reference sequence). The V and J ends lost 10 bases and 5 bases respectively, with 12 bases between them. The CDR3 totals 12 residues. CDR3 sequence reads: CATGPSDQPQHF. CDR3 DNA: TGTGCCACCGGGCCTAGTGATCAGCCCCAGCATTTT.

J is TRBJ2-7 and V is TRBV7-2, with 13 nucleotides matching TRBD2. Germline CDR1 and CDR2: SGHTA and FQGNSA. The J segment lost 2 bases and the V segment lost 4 bases, leaving 5 bases of the junction unmatched. The length of the CDR3 is 16 residues. CDR3 in amino acids: CASSSPTSGRPYEQYF. The DNA for the CDR3 is TGTGCCAGCAGCTCTCCGACTAGCGGGAGGCCCTACGAGCAGTACTTC. The full variable domain, its missing parts supplied by reference TRBV7-2 and TRBJ2-7, is GAGVSQSPSNKVTEKGKDVELRCDPISGHTALYWYRQSLGQGLEFLIYFQGNSAPDKSGLPSDRFSAERTGGSVSTLTIQRTQQEDSAVYLCASSSPTSGRPYEQYFGPGTRLTVT.

The chain links TRBV10-3 to TRBJ1-1, with D uncertain. In germline, CDR1 is ENHRY, CDR2 SYGVKD. V lost 6 bases and J lost 1, with 12 bases in between. This CDR3 contains 14 residues. In DNA form, the CDR3 reads TGTGCCATCAGGACCGGAGGCCCGAACACTGAAGCTTTCTTT. It is translated as CAIRTGGPNTEAFF.

This sequence joins TRBV27 and TRBJ2-1; D gene uncertain. The length of the CDR3 is 12 residues. Germline V gene lookup returns CDR1 MNHEY and CDR2 SMNVEV (reference sequence). Trimming shortened V by 2 bases and J by 7 bases, and 6 bases separated the two germline ends. The CDR3 DNA sequence: TGTGCCAGCAGTTTAGTAGATAATGAGCAGTTCTTC. The encoded protein is CASSLVDNEQFF.

The chain joins TRBV13 to TRBJ1-2, with 8 bases that match TRBD1. J lost 8 bases, V lost 5 bases, and 10 bases had no gene match. The CDR3 has 14 amino acids. Per germline, CDR1 PRHDT and CDR2 FYEKMQ (reference sequence). CDR3 DNA sequence: TGTGCCAGCAGCCACAGACAGGGGCAGGGGGGCTACACCTTC. Its translation is CASSHRQGQGGYTF.

This clone was counted once. V is TRBV5-1 and J is TRBJ2-3, with D perhaps TRBD2 (6 bases). The ends were cut back, 4 bases at V and 2 bases at J, with 11 bases in the middle. From germline, CDR1 is SGHRS and CDR2 YFSETQ. This CDR3 spans 14 amino acids. The CDR3 DNA sequence: TGCGCCAGCAGCCCTAGCGACCTCACAGATACGCAGTATTTT. The encoded protein is CASSPSDLTDTQYF.

The chain carries TRBV5-1 and TRBJ1-2, with 12 nucleotides matching TRBD1. This CDR3 is built from 16 residues. Per germline, CDR1 SGHRS and CDR2 YFSETQ. The J segment lost 3 bases and the V segment lost 5 bases, leaving 8 bases of the junction unmatched. The CDR3 reads CASRGGTGGRDYGYTF. CDR3 DNA: TGCGCCAGCAGGGGCGGGACAGGGGGCCGGGACTATGGCTACACCTTC. The full variable domain, in which reference TRBV5-1 and TRBJ1-2 provide the parts outside the CDR3, is KAGVTQTPRYLIKTRGQQVTLSCSPISGHRSVSWYQQTPGQGLQFLFEYFSETQRNKGNFPGRFSGRQFSNSRSEMNVSTLELGDSALYLCASRGGTGGRDYGYTFGSGTRLTVV.

The chain joins TRBV19 to TRBJ1-4; D not certain. The CDR3 extends over 15 amino acids. Trimming took off 6 bases at V and 5 bases at J, with 16 bases between the two ends. The germline gives CDR1 LNHDA, CDR2 SQIVND (reference sequence). This chain's CDR3 is CASSPLAGQNEKLFF. Here the CDR3 DNA reads TGTGCCAGTAGCCCTCTGGCAGGCCAAAATGAAAAACTGTTTTTT.